The subject of this entry is one TCR beta chain. What it recognizes is unknown. This entry belongs to a study of cytomegalovirus exposure and HLA in healthy donors. The study's findings and limits: A later analysis reportedly found that, within productive TCRs, an Asian-associated ancestry cluster had fewer N-insertions than the mean observed across the roughly 730 donors. Exclusion applied to some V segments, including TRBV6-2 and TRBV6-3, as they were indistinguishable.

Amplification used 60 Vbeta primers and 13 Jbeta primers. Sequenced by immunoSEQ multiplex PCR; TCRdb stores in-frame clones only, minus some. The table lists around 99,000 clones, under 80% of them singletons. Germline V gene lookup returns CDR1 LNHDA and CDR2 SQIVND (reference sequence). The CDR3 runs to 12 residues. Trimming at V came to 9 bases and at J to 1 base, leaving 2 bases not matched to a gene. The clonotype originates from a man aged 45-65 years in good health and CMV-seropositive. Sequenced: PBMCs. The V gene is TRBV19, the J gene TRBJ1-1; TRBD1 aligns across 7 bases. CDR3 in DNA: TGTGCCAGCCGGGACAGGAACACTGAAGCTTTCTTT. Protein product: CASRDRNTEAFF.